Following are 29 T cell receptor beta chains from one sample sequenced in a study of T cell responses to AZD1222 COVID-19 vaccine. Data came from immunoSEQ multiplex PCR; TCRdb stores just in-frame clones and leaves some out. Counted here are just under 150,000 clones, about nine tenths occurring once; the ten biggest clones make up roughly 1.7%. This specimen consisted of peripheral blood, obtained 28 days after the second AZD1222 dose. The receptors were gathered from an adult who received the AZD1222 COVID-19 vaccine.

This chain uses TRBV6-6 with TRBJ1-1; D remains ambiguous. The germline gives CDR1 MNHNY, CDR2 SVGAGI (reference sequence). The V gene lost 3 bases and the J gene lost 3 bases, with 11 bases spanning the gap. The CDR3 sequence is 14 residues long. In DNA form, the CDR3 reads TGTGCCAGCAGTTATTTCCGCGGGGACACTGAAGCTTTCTTT. This translates into CASSYFRGDTEAFF.

This clone appeared once. The chain employs TRBV27 and TRBJ2-7, with D tentatively TRBD1 or TRBD2 (5 bases each). The CDR3 is made up of 16 amino acids. Germline-derived CDR1 and CDR2 are MNHEY and SMNVEV (reference sequence). Trimming took 7 bases from V and 0 from J, leaving 19 bases between them. The CDR3: CASTPRGGQLSYEQYF. The CDR3 DNA reads TGTGCCAGCACCCCCCGGGGCGGGCAGCTCTCCTACGAGCAGTACTTC.

This sequence joins TRBV7-3 and TRBJ2-3, with D maybe TRBD2 (5 bases). The germline V gene encodes CDR1 SGHTA and CDR2 FQGTGA. This CDR3 contains 17 residues. V lost 5 bases and J lost 3, with 21 bases in between. In nucleotides, the CDR3 is TGTGCCAGCAGCCCCGCCGTTCGGGGATCGGGAACAGATACGCAGTATTTT. This translates into CASSPAVRGSGTDTQYF.

This clone appeared once. The chain has TRBV30 and TRBJ2-5; 7 positions match TRBD2. The V and J ends lost 2 bases and 5 bases, in that order; junction bases with no gene match: 14. Germline lookup yields CDR1 GTSNPN and CDR2 SVGIG (reference sequence). The CDR3 has 16 residues. CDR3 protein: CAWSSNGGGGRETQYF. CDR3 DNA: TGTGCCTGGAGTTCCAATGGGGGGGGTGGTCGGGAGACCCAGTACTTC.

A few counts support this clone. The genes are TRBV4-2 and TRBJ1-1; D possibly corresponds to TRBD1 (5 bases). The CDR3 spans 14 residues. Trimming shortened V by 1 base and J by 1 base, and 7 bases separated the two germline ends. Looked up from germline, CDR1 is LGHNA and CDR2 is YNFKEQ. Written as DNA, the CDR3 is TGTGCCAGCAGCCAAGGACAGTCGAACACTGAAGCTTTCTTT. This codes for CASSQGQSNTEAFF.

This clone has only one observation. J is TRBJ1-5 and V is TRBV28; no clear D. The length of the CDR3 is 13 residues. Deletions cut 6 bases from V and 0 bases from J, with 6 bases between. From germline, CDR1 is MDHEN and CDR2 SYDVKM. Here the CDR3 DNA reads TGTGCCAGCAGACCTTATAGCAATCAGCCCCAGCATTTT. It translates to CASRPYSNQPQHF.

This chain joins TRBV3-1 (or the pseudogene TRBV3-2) and TRBJ1-6; 10 bases are shared with TRBD1. V trimming: 1 base; J trimming: 13 bases; junction bases outside the gene matches: 10. The CDR3 runs to 16 residues. Germline-derived CDR1 and CDR2 are LGHDT and YNNKEL (reference sequence). Here the CDR3 DNA reads TGTGCCAGCAGCCAAGCCACCGGGACAGGGGTTCGCCCCCTCCACTTT. Amino acids: CASSQATGTGVRPLHF.

The chain joins TRBV6-2 or TRBV6-3 to TRBJ2-6; D not certain. Trimming removed 5 bases at V and 4 bases at J, with 21 bases between. Germline V gene data show CDR1 as MNHEY and CDR2 as SVGEGT. CDR3 size: 18 residues. The CDR3 sequence is CASSASTSQGAGANVLTF. The CDR3 nucleotides read TGTGCCAGCAGTGCGTCGACTTCCCAAGGAGCCGGGGCCAACGTCCTGACTTTC.

Notes on this clone: The junction differs from germline at one of its ends, possibly a read error. J is TRBJ1-4 and V is TRBV7-7; D uncertain. This CDR3 is built from 15 residues. Germline V gene data show CDR1 as SSHAT and CDR2 as FNYEAQ (reference sequence). CDR3 in DNA: TGTGCTAGCAGCTTACGTACGGGATTTAATGAAAAACTGTTTTTT. This translates into CASSLRTGFNEKLFF.

This chain uses TRBV30 with TRBJ1-1, with D unclear. Germline V gives CDR1 GTSNPN, CDR2 SVGIG (reference sequence). V lost 1 base and J lost 6, with 9 bases in between. The CDR3 length is 12 residues. CDR3 coding DNA: TGTGCCTGGAGTGATAGGATGGCTGAAGCTTTCTTT. Translation: CAWSDRMAEAFF.

CDR3 sequence (DNA): TGTGCCAGCAGCTTAGTAGGGGAAGAGACCCAGTACTTC. It codes for CASSLVGEETQYF. V is TRBV7-9 and J is TRBJ2-5, with a weak D call TRBD1 (5 bases). The germline V gene encodes CDR1 SEHNR and CDR2 FQNEAQ (reference sequence). V lost 1 base, J lost 3 bases, and 6 bases lay in between. The CDR3 is made up of 13 amino acids.

The chain recombines TRBV28 with TRBJ1-1; 8 bases are a match to TRBD1. This CDR3 region has 17 residues. Trimming at V came to 5 bases and at J to 0 bases, leaving 11 bases not matched to a gene. CDR1 is MDHEN and CDR2 is SYDVKM in the germline V gene. The DNA for the CDR3 is TGTGCCAGCAGTCCGGGACAGGCTCTACCTATGAACACTGAAGCTTTCTTT. This translates into CASSPGQALPMNTEAFF.

The chain uses TRBV27 and TRBJ2-3; TRBD1 matches at 9 bases. The germline V gene encodes CDR1 MNHEY and CDR2 SMNVEV (reference sequence). Trimming removed 5 bases from V and 0 bases from J; junction bases left unmatched: 6. This CDR3 is 16 amino acids long. CDR3 in amino acids: CASSPGTGRSTDTQYF. CDR3 in DNA: TGTGCCAGCAGTCCAGGGACAGGGAGGAGCACAGATACGCAGTATTTT.

V and J are TRBV20-1 and TRBJ2-5, with 8 bases aligning to TRBD1. The V gene's germline CDR1 is DFQATT and CDR2 SNEGSKA (reference sequence). The CDR3 has 13 residues. V lost 3 bases to trimming and J lost 4 bases; unmatched junction nucleotides: 4. CDR3 nucleotide sequence: TGCAGTGCTAGTCGGACAGGGTTAGAGACCCAGTACTTC. Translated: CSASRTGLETQYF.

V is TRBV6-2 or TRBV6-3 and J is TRBJ1-5, with D unclear. V was pared by 5 bases and J by 1 base, with 15 bases between. From germline, CDR1 is MNHEY and CDR2 SVGEGT. This CDR3 has 16 amino acids. The DNA of the CDR3 is TGTGCCAGCAGTACCGGGAGGTTAGGGAGCAATCAGCCCCAGCATTTT. Its protein product is CASSTGRLGSNQPQHF.

The chain is built from TRBV25-1 and TRBJ1-6; 7 bases fit TRBD1. CDR3 length: 14 amino acids. Germline loops: CDR1 MGHDK, CDR2 SYGVNS. Trimming at V came to 6 bases and at J to 5 bases, leaving 4 bases not matched to a gene. The CDR3 coding sequence is TGTGCCAGCAGCAGGGACAGCCATAATTCACCCCTCCACTTT. It specifies CASSRDSHNSPLHF.

The chain employs TRBV6-5 and TRBJ1-1; D may be TRBD1 (5 bases). V lost 2 bases and J 4 bases, leaving 14 bases between the germline ends. Germline-derived CDR1 and CDR2 are MNHEY and SVGAGI. The CDR3 is made up of 15 amino acids. CDR3 region: CASSYVSRQGTEAFF. DNA for the CDR3: TGTGCCAGCAGTTACGTCTCAAGGCAGGGCACTGAAGCTTTCTTT.

The chain uses TRBV27 and TRBJ2-7; D is unclear. Per the germline V gene, CDR1 is MNHEY and CDR2 is SMNVEV (reference sequence). CDR3 size: 15 residues. V was cut by 6 bases and J by 3 bases, with 18 bases left in between. The CDR3 is CASSLPRTGYYEQYF. The CDR3 nucleotides are TGTGCCAGCAGCCTTCCCCGGACCGGCTACTACGAGCAGTACTTC.

A single count supports this clone. This rearrangement joins TRBV6-7 to TRBJ2-3, with 8 bases that match TRBD2. TRBV6-7 is reported as an ORF; its role is uncertain. The trim removed 10 bases at V and 0 bases at J, leaving 15 bases unmatched. The CDR3 consists of 17 residues. The CDR3 region has the DNA TGTGCCAACAACATAAGTCGTAGCGGGGCGAGCACAGATACGCAGTATTTT. It translates to CANNISRSGASTDTQYF.

V and J are TRBV27 and TRBJ1-1, with D perhaps TRBD1 (5 bases). CDR1 MNHEY and CDR2 SMNVEV come from the germline V gene (reference sequence). This CDR3 comprises 13 residues. Trimming stripped 5 bases from V and 4 bases from J, with 11 bases between. CDR3 sequence: CASSVGLSTEAFF. The CDR3 nucleotides are TGTGCCAGCAGTGTGGGACTTTCCACTGAAGCTTTCTTT.

A word on this clone: The sample holds other DNA sequences that translate to the same CDR3. The V and J genes are TRBV4-2 and TRBJ2-1, with D perhaps given as TRBD1 or TRBD2 (5 bases each). Germline V lookup: CDR1 LGHNA, CDR2 YNFKEQ. V was clipped by 3 bases and J by 4 bases, with 13 bases between them. There are 15 residues in the CDR3. The DNA for the CDR3 is TGTGCCAGCAGCCAGGATGGGACGGATTACAATGAGCAGTTCTTC. Encoded protein: CASSQDGTDYNEQFF.

This clone was found once. The rearrangement uses TRBV5-3 and TRBJ2-7; D is undetermined. TRBV5-3 is treated as an ORF (open reading frame) with a function not yet certain. V gave up 1 base and J gave up 9 bases, with 14 bases separating them. The CDR3 spans 13 residues. As DNA, the CDR3 is TGTGCCAGAAGCTTGTGCCTACTCCCCCGGCAGTACTTC. Translated, it gives CARSLCLLPRQYF.

The chain has TRBV6-4 and TRBJ2-3, with a tentative D call TRBD2 (5 bases). V was trimmed by 6 bases and J by 1 base, leaving 17 bases between them. The V gene's germline CDR1 is MRHNA and CDR2 SNTAGT. The CDR3 spans 16 residues. CDR3 amino acids: CASSGEGWSGTDTQYF. The CDR3 coding sequence is TGTGCCAGCAGCGGGGAAGGGTGGTCCGGCACAGATACGCAGTATTTT.

This clone has only one observation. This chain joins TRBV7-2 and TRBJ2-5; D is possibly TRBD2 (6 bases). The V gene's germline CDR1 is SGHTA and CDR2 FQGNSA. The CDR3 spans 15 residues. Trimming took off 1 base at V and 4 bases at J, with 13 bases between the two ends. CDR3 amino acids: CASSLVRARGETQYF. As DNA, the CDR3 is TGTGCCAGCAGCTTAGTCCGGGCGCGGGGAGAGACCCAGTACTTC.

The chain couples TRBV7-8 to TRBJ1-5, with 7 bases that match TRBD1. This CDR3 has 15 amino acids. CDR1 is SGHVS and CDR2 is FQNEAQ in the germline V gene. V shed 1 base, J shed 5 bases, and the junction held 5 bases outside the gene matches. The CDR3 DNA is TGTGCCAGCAGCTTAGACAGGGGCGGTTATCAGCCCCAGCATTTT. As protein: CASSLDRGGYQPQHF.

This chain connects TRBV6-6 to TRBJ2-5; TRBD1 is a possible D gene (5 bases). Germline CDR1 reads MNHNY; CDR2 reads SVGAGI (reference sequence). CDR3 length equals 16 residues. V lost 2 bases and J lost 4, with 17 bases in between. The CDR3 loop reads CASSYASGRTGETQYF. For the CDR3, the DNA is TGTGCCAGCAGTTACGCGTCAGGGCGCACGGGAGAGACCCAGTACTTC.

About this clone itself: One junction end does not reproduce the germline sequence, and a read error may be involved. The rearrangement links TRBV27 to TRBJ2-5; no clear D. Germline V CDR1 and CDR2: MNHEY, SMNVEV (reference sequence). This CDR3 comprises 13 residues. CDR3 sequence: CASNLSRLETQYF. DNA of the CDR3: TGTGCCAGCAATTTATCCAGGTTGGAGACCCAGTACTTC.

CDR3 in DNA: TGTGCCAGCAGCTTTGGACAGGGATTGAATCAGCCCCAGCATTTT. Amino acids: CASSFGQGLNQPQHF. The chain links TRBV5-6 to TRBJ1-5, with 8 bases lining up with TRBD1. This CDR3 spans 15 amino acids. Germline V CDR1 and CDR2: SGHDT, YYEEEE. Germline trimming cut 2 bases from V and 4 bases from J; bases unmatched to any gene: 5. The full variable domain, rest sourced from reference TRBV5-6 and TRBJ1-5, is DAGVTQSPTHLIKTRGQQVTLRCSPKSGHDTVSWYQQALGQGPQFIFQYYEEEERQRGNFPDRFSGHQFPNYSSELNVNALLLGDSALYLCASSFGQGLNQPQHFGDGTRLSIL.

This chain uses TRBV5-1 with TRBJ2-1, with D tentatively TRBD2 (6 bases). Germline CDR1 is SGHRS and CDR2 is YFSETQ. This CDR3 contains 12 residues. Trimming removed 0 bases from V and 10 bases from J, with 8 bases in between. CDR3 coding DNA: TGCGCCAGCAGCTTGGCGGGGAGGGAGCAGTTCTTC. Translating gives CASSLAGREQFF.